This T cell receptor beta chain was found in a study of blood T cell repertoires in COVID-19. Study-level background: Samples taken during acute and convalescent COVID-19 were collected in the United States, Italy and Spain. T cells, B-cell-depleted T cells, or PBMCs provided the cDNA or gDNA that served as material.

There are 12 residues in the CDR3. V lost 5 bases to trimming and J lost 12 bases; unmatched junction nucleotides: 3. Germline V gene lookup returns CDR1 LGHDT and CDR2 YNNKEL (reference sequence). The repertoire was sequenced with immunoSEQ multiplex PCR; TCRdb's copy has only in-frame clones and lacks some. The table includes 150,000 to 200,000 clones, 74% detected once. The source of this sequence is an elderly woman with acute or convalescent COVID-19. V and J are TRBV3-1 (or the pseudogene TRBV3-2) and TRBJ2-1; TRBD2 aligns across 11 bases. Specimen: peripheral blood. The CDR3 is CASSEGTSGQFF. DNA for the CDR3: TGTGCCAGCAGCGAAGGGACTAGCGGGCAGTTCTTC.